The clone carrying this TCR beta chain has only a few counts. The antigen is unknown. Each CDR3 protein is one row after TCRdb ran MiXCR on the RT-PCR reads. This table has roughly 650,000 distinct CDR3 sequences, less than 20% appearing once. The data derive from a study of response to subunit inactivated influenza vaccine. Findings and caveats of the study: Each seasonal flu vaccination may recruit only limited new T cells, authors suggested.

The V end was cut by 0 bases, the J end by 4 bases, with 15 bases between. Germline values: CDR1 SQVTM, CDR2 ANQGSEA. This CDR3 has 15 amino acids. Sequencing used PBMCs from blood, obtained about 12 days after vaccination. The receptor was derived from a man between 45 and 60 years old who received an inactivated influenza vaccine. V usage is TRBV29-1 and J usage is TRBJ2-5; maybe TRBD1 (6 bases). The CDR3, as DNA: TGCAGCGTTGAAGATCTCAGGGGAGTGGGAGAGACCCAGTACTTC. Its protein is CSVEDLRGVGETQYF.